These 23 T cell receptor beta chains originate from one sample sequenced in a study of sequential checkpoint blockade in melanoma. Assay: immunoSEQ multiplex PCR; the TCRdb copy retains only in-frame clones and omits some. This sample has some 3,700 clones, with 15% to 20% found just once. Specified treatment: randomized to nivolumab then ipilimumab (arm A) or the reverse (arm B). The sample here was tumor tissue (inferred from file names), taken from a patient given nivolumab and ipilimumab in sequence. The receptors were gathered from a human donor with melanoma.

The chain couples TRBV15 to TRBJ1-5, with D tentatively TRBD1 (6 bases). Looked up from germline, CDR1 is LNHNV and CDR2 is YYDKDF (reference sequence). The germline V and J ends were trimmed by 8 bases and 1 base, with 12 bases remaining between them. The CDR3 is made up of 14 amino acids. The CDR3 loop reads CATEQGGSNQPQHF. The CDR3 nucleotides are TGTGCCACCGAACAGGGTGGGAGCAATCAGCCCCAGCATTTT. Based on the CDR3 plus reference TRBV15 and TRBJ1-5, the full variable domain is DAMVIQNPRYQVTQFGKPVTLSCSQTLNHNVMYWYQQKSSQAPKLLFHYYDKDFNNEADTPDNFQSRRPNTSFCFLDIRSPGLGDTAMYLCATEQGGSNQPQHFGDGTRLSIL.

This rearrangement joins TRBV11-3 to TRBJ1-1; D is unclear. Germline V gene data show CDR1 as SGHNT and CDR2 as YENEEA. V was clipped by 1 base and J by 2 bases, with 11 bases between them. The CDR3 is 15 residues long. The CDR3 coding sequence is TGTGCCAGCAGCTTAGTGTCTGGCATCAACACTGAAGCTTTCTTT. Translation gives CASSLVSGINTEAFF.

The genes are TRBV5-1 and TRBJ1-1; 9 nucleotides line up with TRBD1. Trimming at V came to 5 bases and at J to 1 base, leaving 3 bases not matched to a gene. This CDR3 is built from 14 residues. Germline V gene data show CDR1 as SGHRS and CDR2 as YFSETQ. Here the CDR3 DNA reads TGCGCCAGCAGACCGGGACAGGGGAACACTGAAGCTTTCTTT. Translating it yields CASRPGQGNTEAFF.

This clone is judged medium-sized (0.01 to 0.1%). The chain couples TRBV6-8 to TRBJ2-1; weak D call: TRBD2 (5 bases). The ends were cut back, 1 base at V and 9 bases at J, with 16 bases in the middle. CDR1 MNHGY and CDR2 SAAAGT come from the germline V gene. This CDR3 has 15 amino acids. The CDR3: CASSYLVEGGSEQFF. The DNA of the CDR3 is TGTGCCAGCAGTTACTTAGTTGAGGGTGGGAGTGAGCAGTTCTTC.

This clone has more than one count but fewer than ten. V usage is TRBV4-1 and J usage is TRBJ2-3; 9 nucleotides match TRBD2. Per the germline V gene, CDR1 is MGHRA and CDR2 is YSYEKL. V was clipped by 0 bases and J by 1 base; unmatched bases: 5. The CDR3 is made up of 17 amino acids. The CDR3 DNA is TGCGCCAGCAGCCAAGACCCGGGCGGGGGGGGCACAGATACGCAGTATTTT. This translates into CASSQDPGGGGTDTQYF.

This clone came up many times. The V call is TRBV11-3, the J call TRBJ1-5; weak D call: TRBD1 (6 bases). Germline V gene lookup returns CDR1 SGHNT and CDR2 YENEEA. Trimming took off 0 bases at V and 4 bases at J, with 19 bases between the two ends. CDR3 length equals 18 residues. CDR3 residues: CASSLEIATGTLNQPQHF. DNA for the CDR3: TGTGCCAGCAGCTTAGAGATAGCCACCGGGACACTTAATCAGCCCCAGCATTTT.

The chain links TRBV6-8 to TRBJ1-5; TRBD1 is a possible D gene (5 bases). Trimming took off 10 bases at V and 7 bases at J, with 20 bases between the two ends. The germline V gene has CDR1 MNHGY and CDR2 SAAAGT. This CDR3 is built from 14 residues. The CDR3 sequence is CATKDTSSGQPQHF. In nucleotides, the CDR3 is TGTGCCACCAAGGACACCTCGTCGGGGCAGCCCCAGCATTTT.

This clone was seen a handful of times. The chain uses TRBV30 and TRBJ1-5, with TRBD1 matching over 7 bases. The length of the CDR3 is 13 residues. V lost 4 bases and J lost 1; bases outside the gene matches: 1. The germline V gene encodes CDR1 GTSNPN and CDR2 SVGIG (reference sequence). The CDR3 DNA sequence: TGTGCCTGGACGACAGGGAGCAATCAGCCCCAGCATTTT. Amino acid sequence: CAWTTGSNQPQHF.

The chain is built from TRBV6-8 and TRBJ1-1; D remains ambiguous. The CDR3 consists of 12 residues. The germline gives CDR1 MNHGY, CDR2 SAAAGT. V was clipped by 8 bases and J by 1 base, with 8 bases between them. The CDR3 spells CASCRTNTEAFF. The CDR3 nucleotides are TGTGCCAGCTGCAGGACGAACACTGAAGCTTTCTTT.

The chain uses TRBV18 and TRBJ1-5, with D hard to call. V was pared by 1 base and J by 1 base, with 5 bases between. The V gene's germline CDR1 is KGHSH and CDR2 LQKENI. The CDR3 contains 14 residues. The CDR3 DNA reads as TGTGCCAGCTCACCACAAGGGAGCAATCAGCCCCAGCATTTT. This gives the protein CASSPQGSNQPQHF.

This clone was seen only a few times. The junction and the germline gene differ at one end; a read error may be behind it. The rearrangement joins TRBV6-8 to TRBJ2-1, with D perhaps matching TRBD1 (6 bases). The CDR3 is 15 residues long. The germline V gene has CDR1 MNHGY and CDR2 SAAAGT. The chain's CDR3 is CASSNSRGHGNEQFF. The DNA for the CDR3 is TGTGCCAGCAGTAACTCTCGGGGACACGGGAATGAGCAGTTCTTC.

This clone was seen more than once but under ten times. CDR3 sequence (DNA): TGTGCCAGCAGTGGGACATTGAACACCGGGGAGCTGTTTTTT. It encodes CASSGTLNTGELFF. The chain carries TRBV9 and TRBJ2-2; D perhaps matches TRBD1 (6 bases). Germline V CDR1 and CDR2: SGDLS, YYNGEE. The CDR3 covers 14 residues. Trimming shortened V by 5 bases and J by 1 base, and 9 bases separated the two germline ends.

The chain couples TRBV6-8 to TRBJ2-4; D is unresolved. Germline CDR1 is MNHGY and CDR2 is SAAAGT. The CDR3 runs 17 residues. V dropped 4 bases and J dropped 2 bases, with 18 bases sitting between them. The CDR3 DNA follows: TGTGCCAGCAGTTCACCCACCGGCCCAGGCACCAAAAACATTCAGTACTTC. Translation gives CASSSPTGPGTKNIQYF.

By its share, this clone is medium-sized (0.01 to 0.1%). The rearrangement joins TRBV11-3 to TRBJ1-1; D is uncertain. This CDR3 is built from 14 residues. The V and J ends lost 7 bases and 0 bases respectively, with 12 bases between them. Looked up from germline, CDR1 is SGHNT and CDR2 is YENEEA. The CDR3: CASTSLGLNTEAFF. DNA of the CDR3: TGTGCCAGCACCTCATTAGGTCTGAACACTGAAGCTTTCTTT.

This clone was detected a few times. The CDR3 sequence: CAWSRWGGLNTEAFF. The CDR3 nucleotides are TGTGCCTGGAGTCGTTGGGGGGGCCTGAACACTGAAGCTTTCTTT. This chain links TRBV30 with TRBJ1-1; tentatively, D is TRBD1 (6 bases). Germline CDR1 and CDR2: GTSNPN and SVGIG (reference sequence). Trimming removed 2 bases at V and 0 bases at J, with 13 bases between. There are 15 residues in the CDR3.

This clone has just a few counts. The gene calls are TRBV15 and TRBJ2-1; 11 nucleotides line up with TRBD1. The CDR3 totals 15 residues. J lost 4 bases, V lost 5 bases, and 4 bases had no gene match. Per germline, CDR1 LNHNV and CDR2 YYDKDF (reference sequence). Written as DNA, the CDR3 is TGTGCCACCAGCTTGGACAGGGGGCGATACAATGAGCAGTTCTTC. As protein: CATSLDRGRYNEQFF.

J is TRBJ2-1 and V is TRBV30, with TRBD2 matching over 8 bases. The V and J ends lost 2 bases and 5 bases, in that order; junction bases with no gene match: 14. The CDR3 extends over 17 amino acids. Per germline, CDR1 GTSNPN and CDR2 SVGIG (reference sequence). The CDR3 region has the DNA TGTGCCTGGAGTAAAGGAGCTAGGGTCGGGGGGGACAATGAGCAGTTCTTC. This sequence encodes CAWSKGARVGGDNEQFF.

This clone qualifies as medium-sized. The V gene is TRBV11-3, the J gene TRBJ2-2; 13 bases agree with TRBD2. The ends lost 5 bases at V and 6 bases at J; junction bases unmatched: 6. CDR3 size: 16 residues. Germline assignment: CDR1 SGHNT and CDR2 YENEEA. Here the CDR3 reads CASSVILAGGPGELFF. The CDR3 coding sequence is TGTGCCAGCAGCGTAATACTAGCGGGGGGGCCCGGGGAGCTGTTTTTT.

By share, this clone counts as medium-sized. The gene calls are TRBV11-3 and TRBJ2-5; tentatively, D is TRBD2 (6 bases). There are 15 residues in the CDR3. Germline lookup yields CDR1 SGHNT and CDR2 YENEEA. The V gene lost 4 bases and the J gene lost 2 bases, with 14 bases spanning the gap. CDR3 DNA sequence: TGTGCCAGCAGCTCTGTGGGGCGGGGACAAGAGACCCAGTACTTC. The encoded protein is CASSSVGRGQETQYF.

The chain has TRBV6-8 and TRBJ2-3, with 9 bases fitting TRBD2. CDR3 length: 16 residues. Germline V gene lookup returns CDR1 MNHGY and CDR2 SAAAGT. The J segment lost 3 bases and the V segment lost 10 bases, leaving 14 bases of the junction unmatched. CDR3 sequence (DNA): TGTGCCATCGGGCGCCGAGCGGGGGGCCGGACAGATACGCAGTATTTT. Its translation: CAIGRRAGGRTDTQYF.

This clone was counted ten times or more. CDR3 DNA: TGTGCCAGCAGCCCCCAGACAGGGGGCGGCTATGGCTACACCTTC. The encoded protein is CASSPQTGGGYGYTF. This sequence joins TRBV11-3 and TRBJ1-2, with 10 bases that match TRBD1. V trimming: 5 bases; J trimming: 4 bases; junction bases outside the gene matches: 7. The CDR3 runs 15 residues. Germline V gene lookup returns CDR1 SGHNT and CDR2 YENEEA. Variable domain in full (rest from reference TRBV11-3 and TRBJ1-2): EAGVVQSPRYKIIEKKQPVAFWCNPISGHNTLYWYLQNLGQGPELLIRYENEEAVDDSQLPKDRFSAERLKGVDSTLKIQPAELGDSAVYLCASSPQTGGGYGYTFGSGTRLTVV.

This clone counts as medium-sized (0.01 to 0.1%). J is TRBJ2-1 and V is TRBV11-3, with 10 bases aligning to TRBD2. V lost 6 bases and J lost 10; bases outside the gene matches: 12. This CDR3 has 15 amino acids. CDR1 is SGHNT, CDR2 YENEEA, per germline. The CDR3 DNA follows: TGTGCCAGCAGACCCCAGCGGGGGGGCCTCGGAGAGCAGTTCTTC. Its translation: CASRPQRGGLGEQFF.

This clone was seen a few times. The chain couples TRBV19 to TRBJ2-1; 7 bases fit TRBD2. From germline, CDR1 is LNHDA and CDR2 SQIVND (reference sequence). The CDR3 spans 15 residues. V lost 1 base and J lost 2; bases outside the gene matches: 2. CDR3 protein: CASSIVAGPYNEQFF. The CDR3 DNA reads TGTGCCAGTAGTATAGTAGCGGGTCCCTACAATGAGCAGTTCTTC.